This is a list of T cell receptor beta chains from one sample in a study of T-cell reconstitution after alpha-beta-depleted transplantation in children. TCRdb re-called the PCR reads with MiXCR, one entry per CDR3 protein. The data hold approximately 300,000 distinct CDR3 sequences, with roughly a tenth observed a single time. Here the sequenced sample was PBMCs, taken before TCRalphabeta/CD19-depleted stem cell transplant. These receptor sequences come from a boy younger than two with acute myeloid leukemia, due to receive a stem cell transplant. The conserved cysteine and the conserved F or W are not part of the CDR3 here.

14 TRBV6-4 ASLLVLELNTGELF
12 TRBV5-5 ASSGGQGWNEQY
9 TRBV24-1 ATSGDYGYT
13 TRBV12-3/TRBV12-4 ASSLSGAYQETQY
10 TRBV27 ATRGGNTEAF
14 TRBV10-3 AISEGWTRYGDTQY
13 TRBV24-1 ATSKGQGVIGELF
14 TRBV7-2 ASSFTGTGKSYEQY
15 TRBV6-5 ASSLFGSGGGEETQY
13 TRBV9 ASSVGGQGGQPQH
12 TRBV11-3 ASSMARGRSEQY
11 TRBV29-1 SAEPGRGDTQY
10 TRBV30 AWSYSSYEQY
15 TRBV7-2 ASSSHLLAGGMYEQY
14 TRBV28 ASSTPGNSGANVLT
11 TRBV27 ASRLAGAYEQY
12 TRBV19 ASIPGGTYNEQF
15 TRBV20-1 SASLTFTTLTNTEAF
12 TRBV20-1 SARRQKNTGELF
13 TRBV12-3/TRBV12-4 ASSTDIASYNEQF
11 TRBV5-1 ASSLDREETQY
11 TRBV7-9 ASSLGCSYEQY
14 TRBV20-1 SARDWKAGFNQPQH
12 TRBV9 ASSPRDWAYEQY
13 TRBV12-5 ASGLASTSGHEQF
13 TRBV28 ASSLSGTSRYEQY
12 TRBV9 ASSVGQLNTEAF
13 TRBV14 ASSQSRARNTEAF
12 TRBV7-2 ASSPRTGTDTQY
16 TRBV4-2 ASSQFVFLAVTSETQY
11 TRBV20-1 SATVIAKNIQY
11 TRBV27 ASSALAGNEQF
11 TRBV12-3/TRBV12-4 ASSTHRDFIQY